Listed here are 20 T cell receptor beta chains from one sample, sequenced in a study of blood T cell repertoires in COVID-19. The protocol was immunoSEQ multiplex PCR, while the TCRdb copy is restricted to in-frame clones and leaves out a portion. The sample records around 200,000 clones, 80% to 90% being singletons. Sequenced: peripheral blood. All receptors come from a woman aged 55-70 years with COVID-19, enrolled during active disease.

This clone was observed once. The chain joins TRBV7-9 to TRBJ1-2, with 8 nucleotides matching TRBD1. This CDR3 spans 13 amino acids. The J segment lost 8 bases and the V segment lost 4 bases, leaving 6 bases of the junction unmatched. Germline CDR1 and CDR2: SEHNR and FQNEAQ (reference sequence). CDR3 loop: CASSSTGGKGYTF. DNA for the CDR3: TGTGCCAGCAGCTCCACAGGGGGAAAGGGCTACACCTTC.

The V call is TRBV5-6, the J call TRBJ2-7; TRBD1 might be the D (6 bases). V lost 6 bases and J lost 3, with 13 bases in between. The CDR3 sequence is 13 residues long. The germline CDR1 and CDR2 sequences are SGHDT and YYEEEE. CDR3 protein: CASNQGLGYEQYF. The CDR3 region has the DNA TGTGCCAGCAACCAGGGGTTGGGCTACGAGCAGTACTTC.

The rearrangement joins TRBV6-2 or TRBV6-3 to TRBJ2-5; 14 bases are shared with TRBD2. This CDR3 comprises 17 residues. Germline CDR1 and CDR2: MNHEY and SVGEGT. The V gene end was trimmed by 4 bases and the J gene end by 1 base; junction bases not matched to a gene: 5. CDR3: CASSFRTSGRFQETQYF. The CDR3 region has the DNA TGTGCCAGCAGTTTCCGGACTAGCGGGAGGTTCCAAGAGACCCAGTACTTC.

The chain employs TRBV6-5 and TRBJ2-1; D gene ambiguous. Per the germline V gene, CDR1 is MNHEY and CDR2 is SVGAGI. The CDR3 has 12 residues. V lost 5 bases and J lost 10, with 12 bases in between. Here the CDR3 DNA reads TGTGCCAGCAGTAAGCCTAACAGAGAGCAGTTCTTC. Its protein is CASSKPNREQFF.

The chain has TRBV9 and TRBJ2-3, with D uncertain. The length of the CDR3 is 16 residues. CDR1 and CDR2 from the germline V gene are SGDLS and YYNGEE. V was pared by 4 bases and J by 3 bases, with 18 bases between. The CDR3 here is CASSLRGGFGTDTQYF. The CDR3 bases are TGTGCCAGCAGCCTTAGAGGTGGTTTTGGTACAGATACGCAGTATTTT.

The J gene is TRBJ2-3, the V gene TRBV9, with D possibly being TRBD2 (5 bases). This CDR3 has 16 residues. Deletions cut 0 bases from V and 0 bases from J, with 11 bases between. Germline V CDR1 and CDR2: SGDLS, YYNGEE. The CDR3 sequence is CASSVDLARSTDTQYF. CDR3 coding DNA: TGTGCCAGCAGCGTAGATCTAGCTAGAAGCACAGATACGCAGTATTTT. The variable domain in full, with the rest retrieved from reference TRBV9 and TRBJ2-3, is DSGVTQTPKHLITATGQRVTLRCSPRSGDLSVYWYQQSLDQGLQFLIQYYNGEERAKGNILERFSAQQFPDLHSELNLSSLELGDSALYFCASSVDLARSTDTQYFGPGTRLTVL.

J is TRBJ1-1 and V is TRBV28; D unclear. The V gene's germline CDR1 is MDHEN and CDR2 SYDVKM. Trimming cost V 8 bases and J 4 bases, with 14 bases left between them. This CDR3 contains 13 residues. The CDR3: CASRRQGSTEAFF. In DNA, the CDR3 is TGTGCCAGCCGACGACAAGGGAGCACTGAAGCTTTCTTT.

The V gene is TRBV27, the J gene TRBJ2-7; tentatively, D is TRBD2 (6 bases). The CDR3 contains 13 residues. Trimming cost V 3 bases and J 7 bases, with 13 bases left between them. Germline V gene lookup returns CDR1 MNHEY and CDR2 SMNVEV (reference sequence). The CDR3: CASSFALGREQYF. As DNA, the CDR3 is TGTGCCAGCAGTTTCGCCTTGGGGAGGGAGCAGTACTTC.

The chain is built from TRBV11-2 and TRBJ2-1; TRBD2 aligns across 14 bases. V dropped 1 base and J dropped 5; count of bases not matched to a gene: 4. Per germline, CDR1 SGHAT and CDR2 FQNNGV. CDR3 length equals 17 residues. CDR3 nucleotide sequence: TGTGCCAGCAGCTTAGCATCGGGACTAGCGGGGGACAATGAGCAGTTCTTC. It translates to CASSLASGLAGDNEQFF.

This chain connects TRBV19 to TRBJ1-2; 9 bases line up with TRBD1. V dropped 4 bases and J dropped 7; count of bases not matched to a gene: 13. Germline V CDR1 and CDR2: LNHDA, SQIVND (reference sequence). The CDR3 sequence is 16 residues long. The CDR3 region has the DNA TGTGCCAGTAGTAGCCTCCTGGGACAGGGAGCGGTTGGCTACACCTTC. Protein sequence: CASSSLLGQGAVGYTF.

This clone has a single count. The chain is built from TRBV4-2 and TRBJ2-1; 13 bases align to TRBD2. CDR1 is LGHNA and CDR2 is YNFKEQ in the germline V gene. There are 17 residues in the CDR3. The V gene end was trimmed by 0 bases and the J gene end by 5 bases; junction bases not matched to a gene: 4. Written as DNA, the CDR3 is TGTGCCAGCAGCCAAGACCATACTAGCGGGAGGGACAATGAGCAGTTCTTC. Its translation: CASSQDHTSGRDNEQFF.

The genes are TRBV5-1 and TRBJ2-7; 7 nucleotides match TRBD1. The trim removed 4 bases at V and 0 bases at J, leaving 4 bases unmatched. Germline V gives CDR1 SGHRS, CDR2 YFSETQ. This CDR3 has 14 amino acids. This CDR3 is CASSPGTVSYEQYF. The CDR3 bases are TGCGCCAGCAGCCCCGGGACAGTCTCCTACGAGCAGTACTTC.

The CDR3 sequence is CASSPPGLGYNEQFF. CDR3 nucleotides: TGTGCCAGCTCACCACCGGGACTCGGCTACAATGAGCAGTTCTTC. The gene calls are TRBV18 and TRBJ2-1, with a weak D call TRBD2 (6 bases). In germline, CDR1 is KGHSH, CDR2 LQKENI. Trimming removed 0 bases from V and 3 bases from J, with 9 bases in between. The CDR3 consists of 15 residues.

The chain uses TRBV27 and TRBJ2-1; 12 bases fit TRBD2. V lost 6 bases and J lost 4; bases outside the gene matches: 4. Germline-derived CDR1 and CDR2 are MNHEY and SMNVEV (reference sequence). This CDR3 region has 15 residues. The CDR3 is CASRWTSGTYNEQFF. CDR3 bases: TGTGCCAGCAGGTGGACTAGCGGGACTTACAATGAGCAGTTCTTC.

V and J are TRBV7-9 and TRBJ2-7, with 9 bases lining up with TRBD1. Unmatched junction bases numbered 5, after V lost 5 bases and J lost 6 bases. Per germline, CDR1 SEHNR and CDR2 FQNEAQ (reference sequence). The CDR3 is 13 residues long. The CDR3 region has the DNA TGTGCCAGCAGCCCTTGGGGACAGGGCGAGCAGTACTTC. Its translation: CASSPWGQGEQYF.

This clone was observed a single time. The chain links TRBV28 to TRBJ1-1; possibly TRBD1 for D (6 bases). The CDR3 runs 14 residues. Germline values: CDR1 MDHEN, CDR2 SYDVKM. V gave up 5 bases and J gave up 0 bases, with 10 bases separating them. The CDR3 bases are TGTGCCAGCAGTGCAGGGGTGGTGAACACTGAAGCTTTCTTT. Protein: CASSAGVVNTEAFF.

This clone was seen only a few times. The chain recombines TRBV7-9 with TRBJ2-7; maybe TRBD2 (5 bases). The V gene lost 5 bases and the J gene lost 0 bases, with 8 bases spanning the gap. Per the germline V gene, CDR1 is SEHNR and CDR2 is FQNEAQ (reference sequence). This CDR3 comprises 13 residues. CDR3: CASSAGHSYEQYF. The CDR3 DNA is TGTGCCAGCAGCGCGGGTCACTCCTACGAGCAGTACTTC.

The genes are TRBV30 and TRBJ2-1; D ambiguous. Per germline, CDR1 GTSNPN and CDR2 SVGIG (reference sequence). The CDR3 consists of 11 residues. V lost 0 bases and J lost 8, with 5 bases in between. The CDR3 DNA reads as TGTGCCTGGAGTGTACGGGATGAGCAGTTCTTC. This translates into CAWSVRDEQFF.

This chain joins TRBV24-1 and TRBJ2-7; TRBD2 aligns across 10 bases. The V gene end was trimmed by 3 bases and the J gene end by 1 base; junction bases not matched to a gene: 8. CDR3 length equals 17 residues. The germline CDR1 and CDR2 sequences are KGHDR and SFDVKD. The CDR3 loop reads CATSDPRTSGNSYEQYF. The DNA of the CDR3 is TGTGCCACCAGTGATCCTAGGACTAGCGGAAATTCCTACGAGCAGTACTTC.

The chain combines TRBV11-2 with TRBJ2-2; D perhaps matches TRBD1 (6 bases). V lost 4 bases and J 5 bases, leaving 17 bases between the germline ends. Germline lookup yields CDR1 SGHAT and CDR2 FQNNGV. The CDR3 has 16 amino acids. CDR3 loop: CASSSKTGLWTGELFF. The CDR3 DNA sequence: TGTGCCAGCAGCTCGAAAACAGGGTTGTGGACCGGGGAGCTGTTTTTT.